This T cell receptor beta chain was retrieved from a study of T cells in Graves' hyperthyroidism and ophthalmopathy. Overall study results and limits: A model using 13 V-J features told ophthalmopathy apart from stable hyperthyroidism.

V lost 4 bases to trimming and J lost 5 bases, with 12 bases between them. This CDR3 contains 14 residues. Germline lookup yields CDR1 LGHDT and CDR2 YNNKEL (reference sequence). Hyperthyroidism in the patients, aged 18 to 65, was newly diagnosed and under 2 months in duration. This clonotype appeared many times. The antigen is unknown. TCR beta CDR3 regions were amplified from RNA transcripts. HTBI primers were employed in a first-round RT-PCR of the TCR CDR3. From the multiplex PCR reads, TCRdb called clonotypes with MiXCR, one entry per CDR3 protein. The repertoire holds around 450,000 distinct CDR3 sequences, with more than 15% as singletons.

Sequences were obtained from blood. This receptor was taken from a woman aged 18-29 years with Graves' hyperthyroidism. The chain employs TRBV3-1 and TRBJ2-1; tentative D call: TRBD2 (6 bases). Here the CDR3 reads CASSLGAGNNEQFF. CDR3 bases: TGTGCCAGCAGCCTCGGAGCGGGTAACAATGAGCAGTTCTTC.